The 12 T cell receptor beta chains below were found in one sample sequenced in a study of beta chain features in type 1 diabetes listed by TCRdb under 2018. Overall study results and their limits: Type 1 diabetes patients showed a moderate but significant shortening of TCRB CDR3 length in all four CD4+ subsets.

Library method: the immunoSEQ multiplex PCR assay. The entire amount of isolated RNA was reverse transcribed using the High Capacity cDNA Reverse Transcription Kit, so the sequenced TCRB transcripts were expressed ones. In its TCRdb copy, this immuneACCESS table keeps in-frame sequences only and misses some clones. Where compared with another copy, unresolved V genes explain less than half of these, and the others have no known cause. The sample table records 250,000 to 300,000 clones; around 24% of these occur just once. The ten largest clonotypes hold 0.012% of the sample. The antigens these receptors bind are not known. Sequencing input: naive CD4+ T cells from blood. What the cell subset or site label conveys for this sample: true naive CD4+ T cells. The origin of the receptors is a woman aged 25-40 years with type 1 diabetes.

The chain joins TRBV5-1 to TRBJ2-5; the match to TRBD2 covers 7 bases. The CDR3 extends over 15 amino acids. The V gene end was trimmed by 3 bases and the J gene end by 2 bases; junction bases not matched to a gene: 7. The germline V gene has CDR1 SGHRS and CDR2 YFSETQ. CDR3 protein: CASSSASGGQETQYF. For the CDR3, the DNA is TGCGCCAGCAGCTCGGCTAGCGGAGGGCAAGAGACCCAGTACTTC.

This rearrangement joins TRBV5-1 to TRBJ2-3; 16 nucleotides line up with TRBD2. Losses at the gene ends were 4 bases for V and 1 base for J; bases not matched to a gene: 6. Germline CDR1 is SGHRS and CDR2 is YFSETQ. There are 18 residues in the CDR3. CDR3 nucleotide sequence: TGCGCCAGCAGCATGGGACTAGCGGGAGGGTCCCGCACAGATACGCAGTATTTT. Translating gives CASSMGLAGGSRTDTQYF.

V and J are TRBV30 and TRBJ1-5, with TRBD1 matching over 7 bases. The junction had 2 bases not matched to a gene; V was cut back by 0 bases and J by 0 bases. The CDR3 runs to 15 residues. CDR1 and CDR2 (germline): GTSNPN, SVGIG (reference sequence). This CDR3 reads CAWSVGQVSNQPQHF. The CDR3, as DNA: TGTGCCTGGAGTGTAGGACAGGTTAGCAATCAGCCCCAGCATTTT. The complete variable domain, with remaining parts taken from reference TRBV30 and TRBJ1-5, reads SQTIHQWPATLVQPVGSPLSLECTVEGTSNPNLYWYRQAAGRGLQLLFYSVGIGQISSEVPQNLSASRPQDRQFILSSKKLLLSDSGFYLCAWSVGQVSNQPQHFGDGTRLSIL.

V and J are TRBV30 and TRBJ2-3; perhaps TRBD2 as D (5 bases). V was pared by 3 bases and J by 3 bases, with 10 bases between. CDR1 and CDR2 from the germline V gene are GTSNPN and SVGIG (reference sequence). The CDR3 spans 13 residues. The CDR3 protein is CAWRLSGTDTQYF. CDR3 nucleotides: TGTGCCTGGAGACTAAGCGGTACAGATACGCAGTATTTT.

The rearrangement joins TRBV6-1 to TRBJ2-7, with 7 bases identical to TRBD2. This CDR3 spans 14 amino acids. V was clipped by 7 bases and J by 3 bases; unmatched bases: 9. In germline, CDR1 is MNHNS, CDR2 SASEGT. CDR3 DNA: TGTGCCAGCAATGAGGTGCTAGCGGACTACGAGCAGTACTTC. Amino acid sequence: CASNEVLADYEQYF.

The V gene is TRBV7-3, the J gene TRBJ1-1; a weak D match, TRBD1 (6 bases). V lost 5 bases, J lost 1 base, and 11 bases lay in between. This CDR3 is 14 amino acids long. The germline V gene encodes CDR1 SGHTA and CDR2 FQGTGA. The CDR3 nucleotides read TGTGCCAGCAGCCCCGACAGGACGAACACTGAAGCTTTCTTT. As protein: CASSPDRTNTEAFF.

The chain uses TRBV29-1 and TRBJ1-1; maybe TRBD1 (5 bases). The CDR3 has 13 amino acids. The germline V and J ends were trimmed by 2 bases and 4 bases, with 11 bases remaining between them. CDR1 is SQVTM and CDR2 is ANQGSEA in the germline V gene. The CDR3: CSVELGAGTEAFF. CDR3 DNA: TGCAGCGTTGAATTAGGGGCAGGCACTGAAGCTTTCTTT.

The chain has TRBV7-9 and TRBJ1-1; the D is unclear. The germline V gene has CDR1 SEHNR and CDR2 FQNEAQ (reference sequence). Trimming stripped 4 bases from V and 3 bases from J, with 3 bases between. CDR3 length: 11 amino acids. The DNA of the CDR3 is TGTGCCAGCAGCTCATACACTGAAGCTTTCTTT. This gives the protein CASSSYTEAFF.

The chain combines TRBV5-4 with TRBJ2-7, with 9 bases that match TRBD1. The CDR3 consists of 13 residues. The junction had 5 bases not matched to a gene; V was cut back by 0 bases and J by 10 bases. In germline, CDR1 is SGHNT, CDR2 YYREEE (reference sequence). In DNA, the CDR3 is TGTGCCAGCAGCTTGGAGGGGACAGGGACTCAGTACTTC. As protein: CASSLEGTGTQYF.

For the CDR3, the DNA is TGCGCCAGCAGCTTGTTTGAGACTAGCGGACGAGGTGAGCAGTTCTTC. Protein product: CASSLFETSGRGEQFF. The gene calls are TRBV5-1 and TRBJ2-1; 9 nucleotides agree with TRBD2. V lost 1 base, J lost 9 bases, and 11 bases stayed unmatched. Germline V CDR1 and CDR2: SGHRS, YFSETQ. The CDR3 loop spans 16 amino acids.

This clone was found a few times. The chain combines TRBV18 with TRBJ2-3; D perhaps matches TRBD2 (6 bases). Germline CDR1 reads KGHSH; CDR2 reads LQKENI. V was trimmed by 2 bases and J by 2 bases, leaving 11 bases between them. This CDR3 comprises 15 residues. The CDR3 bases are TGTGCCAGCTCACCAGTCCAGCGGGCCACAGATACGCAGTATTTT. Translation: CASSPVQRATDTQYF.

V gene TRBV7-9 combines with J gene TRBJ2-5, with D maybe TRBD2 (5 bases). V was trimmed by 1 base and J by 4 bases, leaving 13 bases between them. This CDR3 spans 15 amino acids. Germline loops: CDR1 SEHNR, CDR2 FQNEAQ (reference sequence). CDR3 sequence reads: CASSLVSGLVETQYF. The CDR3 DNA follows: TGTGCCAGCAGCTTAGTTTCGGGGTTGGTAGAGACCCAGTACTTC.